Each of the 21 T cell receptor beta chains below was sequenced from the same sample in a study of blood T cell repertoires in COVID-19. Sequencing was performed with immunoSEQ multiplex PCR; in TCRdb, only in-frame clones are kept and a portion is missing. The table has about 230,000 clones, 80% to 90% seen once. Sequencing used peripheral blood. All receptors come from a middle-aged man with acute or convalescent COVID-19.

This chain uses TRBV24-1 with TRBJ1-1, with 10 positions matching TRBD1. There are 15 residues in the CDR3. Unmatched junction bases numbered 10, after V lost 3 bases and J lost 10 bases. Germline values: CDR1 KGHDR, CDR2 SFDVKD. The CDR3 bases are TGTGCCACCAGTGATCGGGACAGGGGCAACAGGGGAGCTTTCTTT. Protein: CATSDRDRGNRGAFF.

The V and J genes are TRBV5-4 and TRBJ1-1, with TRBD1 identical over 9 bases. Germline CDR1 is SGHNT and CDR2 is YYREEE (reference sequence). V dropped 6 bases and J dropped 5; count of bases not matched to a gene: 8. The CDR3 covers 14 residues. This CDR3 is CASKIDRGNTEAFF. The CDR3 DNA sequence: TGTGCCAGCAAGATAGACAGGGGGAATACTGAAGCTTTCTTT. Using reference TRBV5-4 and TRBJ1-1 for the parts outside the CDR3, the full variable domain is ETGVTQSPTHLIKTRGQQVTLRCSSQSGHNTVSWYQQALGQGPQFIFQYYREEENGRGNFPPRFSGLQFPNYSSELNVNALELDDSALYLCASKIDRGNTEAFFGQGTRLTVV.

This chain connects TRBV2 to TRBJ1-6, with 9 bases identical to TRBD1. With 11 bases clipped from V and 7 bases from J, the junction kept 9 bases outside the gene matches. The length of the CDR3 is 14 residues. Germline loops: CDR1 SNHLY, CDR2 FYNNEI. Written as DNA, the CDR3 is TGTGCCTGTAACCGGGACAGGGCCAATTCACCCCTCCACTTT. Its protein is CACNRDRANSPLHF.

The V call is TRBV19, the J call TRBJ2-2; tentatively, D is TRBD2 (5 bases). CDR1 is LNHDA, CDR2 SQIVND, per germline (reference sequence). The CDR3 loop spans 15 amino acids. V shed 7 bases and J shed 1 base, with 13 bases lying between them. The CDR3 reads CASNPPRGNTGELFF. The CDR3 bases are TGTGCCAGTAACCCCCCTCGGGGGAACACCGGGGAGCTGTTTTTT.

This clone was seen more than once but under ten times. The chain recombines TRBV27 with TRBJ2-3, with D hard to call. V lost 0 bases and J lost 2, with 6 bases in between. Germline-derived CDR1 and CDR2 are MNHEY and SMNVEV (reference sequence). CDR3 size: 14 residues. CDR3 loop: CASSLSSFTDTQYF. In DNA form, the CDR3 reads TGTGCCAGCAGTTTATCGTCGTTCACAGATACGCAGTATTTT.

The chain recombines TRBV7-2 with TRBJ1-2; tentative D call: TRBD1 (5 bases). Germline V gene lookup returns CDR1 SGHTA and CDR2 FQGNSA. V lost 1 base and J 6 bases, leaving 15 bases between the germline ends. This CDR3 spans 15 amino acids. The DNA of the CDR3 is TGTGCCAGCAGCTTAGGGGCAGGGATAGATGATGGCTACACCTTC. The encoded protein is CASSLGAGIDDGYTF.

The V and J genes are TRBV3-1 (or the pseudogene TRBV3-2) and TRBJ2-5; possible D gene TRBD1, 7 bases. Germline lookup yields CDR1 LGHDT and CDR2 YNNKEL (reference sequence). The CDR3 is 16 residues long. V lost 1 base and J lost 2, with 14 bases in between. The DNA for the CDR3 is TGTGCCAGCAGCCAAGGTGTGGGGGGACAGCAAGAGACCCAGTACTTC. Encoded protein: CASSQGVGGQQETQYF.

The V and J genes are TRBV30 and TRBJ1-2; D gene uncertain. Germline-derived CDR1 and CDR2 are GTSNPN and SVGIG (reference sequence). V was pared by 4 bases and J by 6 bases, with 12 bases between. The CDR3 loop spans 12 amino acids. The CDR3 loop reads CAWTLGRNGYTF. Written as DNA, the CDR3 is TGTGCCTGGACCTTGGGGAGGAATGGCTACACCTTC.

The genes are TRBV19 and TRBJ1-5; TRBD1 is a possible D gene (5 bases). The CDR3 totals 13 residues. V was shortened by 6 bases and J by 1 base, with 7 bases between the two germline ends. Germline V CDR1 and CDR2: LNHDA, SQIVND (reference sequence). CDR3 sequence reads: CASSRQSNQPQHF. In DNA, the CDR3 is TGTGCCAGTAGCAGACAGAGCAATCAGCCCCAGCATTTT.

In nucleotides, the CDR3 is TGTGCCAGCACTAAGGAGGTGGTCGAGCAGTACTTC. Protein product: CASTKEVVEQYF. The chain carries TRBV12-1 and TRBJ2-7; no check of the table's D call, TRBD2, against the DNA was made. TRBV12-1 is a pseudogene locus. This CDR3 spans 12 amino acids.

The chain has TRBV7-9 and TRBJ1-6; D is ambiguous. Per germline, CDR1 SEHNR and CDR2 FQNEAQ (reference sequence). This CDR3 spans 14 amino acids. Trimming took 5 bases from V and 3 from J, leaving 8 bases between them. The DNA of the CDR3 is TGTGCCAGCAGCCCGGGGAACTATAATTCACCCCTCCACTTT. Its protein product is CASSPGNYNSPLHF.

Here the CDR3 DNA reads TGTGCCTGGAGTGTAGGGATAGGACAGGGGGCTCGACAGCCCCAGCATTTT. Its translation is CAWSVGIGQGARQPQHF. This rearrangement joins TRBV30 to TRBJ1-5, with 11 bases fitting TRBD1. This CDR3 comprises 17 residues. Trimming took 0 bases from V and 7 from J; bases not matched to a gene: 11. Germline-derived CDR1 and CDR2 are GTSNPN and SVGIG (reference sequence).

The rearrangement uses TRBV29-1 and TRBJ1-1; no firm D call. This CDR3 spans 13 amino acids. Germline V gene data show CDR1 as SQVTM and CDR2 as ANQGSEA. V lost 4 bases and J lost 0, with 9 bases in between. The CDR3 sequence is CSVGTLMNTEAFF. CDR3 coding DNA: TGCAGCGTTGGAACTCTAATGAACACTGAAGCTTTCTTT.

This clone occurred a few times. The V gene is TRBV9, the J gene TRBJ1-6; D gene uncertain. This CDR3 has 13 residues. CDR1 is SGDLS and CDR2 is YYNGEE in the germline V gene. Trimming took 0 bases from V and 7 from J, leaving 5 bases between them. CDR3 protein: CASSVDENSPLHF. CDR3 DNA sequence: TGTGCCAGCAGCGTAGACGAGAATTCACCCCTCCACTTT.

The chain uses TRBV20-1 and TRBJ1-5, with 7 positions matching TRBD1. Per the germline V gene, CDR1 is DFQATT and CDR2 is SNEGSKA (reference sequence). Unmatched junction bases numbered 7, after V lost 3 bases and J lost 2 bases. CDR3 length: 15 residues. CDR3 DNA sequence: TGCAGTGCTAGTTCCTACGACAGGGGCAATCAGCCCCAGCATTTT. This translates into CSASSYDRGNQPQHF.

The gene calls are TRBV19 and TRBJ1-5; D not certain. Trimming removed 6 bases from V and 7 bases from J, with 16 bases in between. Germline CDR1 is LNHDA and CDR2 is SQIVND (reference sequence). The CDR3 has 14 residues. The CDR3 nucleotides read TGTGCCAGTAGCTTGTGGGAGGGTAAGCAGCCCCAGCATTTT. Translation gives CASSLWEGKQPQHF.

The chain is built from TRBV28 and TRBJ1-2, with TRBD1 as a possible D gene (6 bases). The CDR3 is 15 amino acids. The ends were cut back, 6 bases at V and 7 bases at J, with 21 bases in the middle. Germline V lookup: CDR1 MDHEN, CDR2 SYDVKM. CDR3 coding DNA: TGTGCCAGCAGCTCAGACTACAGGGTGGTCGGTGGCTACACCTTC. This gives the protein CASSSDYRVVGGYTF.

V and J are TRBV10-3 and TRBJ1-1; D is possibly TRBD1 (6 bases). The V gene lost 0 bases and the J gene lost 5 bases, with 22 bases spanning the gap. Per germline, CDR1 ENHRY and CDR2 SYGVKD. CDR3 size: 18 residues. The CDR3 here is CAISESIGRGGGGTEAFF. Written as DNA, the CDR3 is TGTGCCATCAGTGAGTCGATTGGAAGGGGGGGCGGTGGGACTGAAGCTTTCTTT.

The chain uses TRBV5-8 and TRBJ2-2; D is possibly TRBD1 (6 bases). Trimming cost V 1 base and J 5 bases, with 12 bases left between them. The CDR3 sequence is 15 residues long. Looked up from germline, CDR1 is SGHTS and CDR2 is YDEGEE. CDR3 amino acids: CASSLFQGLTGELFF. CDR3 DNA: TGTGCCAGCAGCTTGTTTCAGGGGCTTACCGGGGAGCTGTTTTTT.

The chain is built from TRBV15 and TRBJ2-3; D might be TRBD2 (5 bases). The V and J ends lost 0 bases and 11 bases respectively, with 15 bases between them. Germline lookup yields CDR1 LNHNV and CDR2 YYDKDF (reference sequence). The CDR3 totals 14 residues. DNA for the CDR3: TGTGCCACCAGCAGAGAAGACTACCCATACGAGCAGTATTTT. This translates into CATSREDYPYEQYF.

On this clone itself: Additional DNA sequences in this sample encode the identical CDR3. V and J are TRBV5-1 and TRBJ1-1; 9 bases are a match to TRBD1. The CDR3 consists of 14 residues. V was clipped by 4 bases and J by 1 base; unmatched bases: 2. CDR1 SGHRS and CDR2 YFSETQ come from the germline V gene. The CDR3 region is CASSPGQGNTEAFF. CDR3 DNA sequence: TGCGCCAGCAGCCCGGGACAGGGGAACACTGAAGCTTTCTTT.